This T cell receptor (beta chain) came from a study of regulatory T cells in long-lasting Graves disease. Trimming left V 4 bases short and J 2 bases short, with 10 bases between. CDR3 size: 14 residues. In germline, CDR1 is LGHDT, CDR2 YNNKEL (reference sequence). This clonotype was detected many times. Time point given: newly diagnosed GD, antithyroid drugs for less than 3 months. PBMCs were the source of the RNA used for TCR sequencing. Building the TCR beta libraries relied on iRepertoire HTBI primers, and CDR3 regions underwent Arm-PCR. A single record per CDR3 protein comes from TCRdb applying MiXCR to the multiplex PCR reads. The repertoire consists of about 220,000 distinct CDR3 sequences, with about 19% occurring once and the leading ten covering 10% to 15%. A further study also used this sample, focusing on T cells in Graves' hyperthyroidism and ophthalmopathy.

The sample was peripheral blood mononuclear cells (PBMCs), taken at new diagnosis, from a patient treated with antithyroid drugs. The clonotype was recovered from a woman in her twenties or thirties with Graves disease. J is TRBJ2-3 and V is TRBV3-1; D not certain. The CDR3 here is CASSLGRSTDTQYF. The CDR3 nucleotides are TGTGCCAGCAGCCTTGGACGGTCCACAGATACGCAGTATTTT.